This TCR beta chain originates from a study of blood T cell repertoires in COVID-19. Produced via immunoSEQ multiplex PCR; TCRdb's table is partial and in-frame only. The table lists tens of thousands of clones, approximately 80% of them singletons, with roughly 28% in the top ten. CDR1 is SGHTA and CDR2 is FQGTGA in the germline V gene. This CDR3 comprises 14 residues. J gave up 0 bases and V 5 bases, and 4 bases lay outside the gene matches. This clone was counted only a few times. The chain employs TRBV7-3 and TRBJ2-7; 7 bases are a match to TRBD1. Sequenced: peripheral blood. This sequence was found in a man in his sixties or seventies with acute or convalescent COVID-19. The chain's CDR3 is CASSPRDSSYEQYF. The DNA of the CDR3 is TGTGCCAGCAGCCCCCGGGACAGCTCCTACGAGCAGTACTTC.